The clone carrying this T cell receptor (beta chain) has just a few counts. Primers used in a second PCR of about 6 to 11 cycles were a sample-barcoded 5' primer and a J-beta primer mix. TCRdb re-analysed the 5' RACE reads in MiXCR, keeping a single row per CDR3 protein. Seen here are approximately 1.5 million distinct CDR3 sequences, under 55% observed once, and the top ten hold more than 4%. The sample is drawn from a study of blood T cells in healthy people across ages. The CDR3 runs to 13 residues. CDR1 is MNHEY, CDR2 SVGEGT, per germline. Trimming removed 7 bases at V and 4 bases at J, with 11 bases between.

The specimen sequenced was blood. The rearrangement links TRBV6-2 or TRBV6-3 to TRBJ1-5; unclear D gene. The clonotype originates from a young woman in good health. The CDR3 loop reads CASKGTENQPQHF. The CDR3 bases are TGTGCCAGCAAAGGAACGGAGAATCAGCCCCAGCATTTT.